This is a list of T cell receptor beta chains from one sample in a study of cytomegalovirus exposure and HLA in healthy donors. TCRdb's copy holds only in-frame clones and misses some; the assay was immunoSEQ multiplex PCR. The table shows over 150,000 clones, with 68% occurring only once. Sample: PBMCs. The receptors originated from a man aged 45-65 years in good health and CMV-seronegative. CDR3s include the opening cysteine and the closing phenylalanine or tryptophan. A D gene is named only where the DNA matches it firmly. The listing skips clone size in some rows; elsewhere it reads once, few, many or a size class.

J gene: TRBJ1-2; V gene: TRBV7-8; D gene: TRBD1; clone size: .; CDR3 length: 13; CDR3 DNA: TGTGCCAGCAGCTCACAGGGGGACTATGGCTACACCTTC; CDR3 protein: CASSSQGDYGYTF
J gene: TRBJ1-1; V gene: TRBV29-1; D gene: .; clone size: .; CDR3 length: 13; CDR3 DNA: TGCAGCGTCGCCAGGGGCAGCAACACTGAAGCTTTCTTT; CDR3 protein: CSVARGSNTEAFF
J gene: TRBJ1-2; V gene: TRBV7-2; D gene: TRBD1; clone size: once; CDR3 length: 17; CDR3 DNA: TGTGCCAGCAGCTTAACGCCCCCGGGACAGGGGGCATTAGGCTACACCTTC; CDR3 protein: CASSLTPPGQGALGYTF
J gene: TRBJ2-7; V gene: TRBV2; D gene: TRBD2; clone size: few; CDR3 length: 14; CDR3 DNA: TGTGCCAGTAAGTGGGAGGGAGGCAACTACGAGCAGTACTTC; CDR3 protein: CASKWEGGNYEQYF
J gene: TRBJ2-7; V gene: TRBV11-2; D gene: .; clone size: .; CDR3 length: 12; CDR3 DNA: TGTGCCAGCAGCATCGGTGTAGACGAGCAGTACTTC; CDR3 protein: CASSIGVDEQYF
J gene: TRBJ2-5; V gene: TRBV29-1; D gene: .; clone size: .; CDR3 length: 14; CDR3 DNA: TGCAGCGTTGTGGGGGCACGAGTTCAGGAGACCCAGTACTTC; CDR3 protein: CSVVGARVQETQYF
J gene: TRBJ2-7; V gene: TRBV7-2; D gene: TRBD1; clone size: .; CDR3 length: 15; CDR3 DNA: TGTGCCAGCACCTCCTTCGGGACAGGGCCCTACGAGCAGTACTTC; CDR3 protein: CASTSFGTGPYEQYF
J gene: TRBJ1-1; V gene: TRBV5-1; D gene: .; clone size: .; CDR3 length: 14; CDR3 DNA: TGCGCCAGCAGCTCTGCGCGGGGGGGCACTGAAGCTTTCTTT; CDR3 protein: CASSSARGGTEAFF
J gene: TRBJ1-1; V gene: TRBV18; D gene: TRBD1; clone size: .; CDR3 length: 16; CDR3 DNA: TGTGCCAGCTCACCAGGGACAGGGGGCGGGAACACTGAAGCTTTCTTT; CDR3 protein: CASSPGTGGGNTEAFF
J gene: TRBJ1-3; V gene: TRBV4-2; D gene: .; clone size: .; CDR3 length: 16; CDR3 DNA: TGTGCCAGCAGCCAAGATCTCGGGTTAGGTGGAAACACCATATATTTT; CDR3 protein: CASSQDLGLGGNTIYF
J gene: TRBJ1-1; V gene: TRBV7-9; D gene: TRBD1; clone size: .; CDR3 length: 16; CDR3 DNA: TGTGCCAGCAGCTTAGCGAGGACAGGGGGAGGTGGTGAAGCTTTCTTT; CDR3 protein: CASSLARTGGGGEAFF
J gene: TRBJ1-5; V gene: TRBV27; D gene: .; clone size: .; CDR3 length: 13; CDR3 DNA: TGTGCCAGCAGTTTAGGAGGGGACCAGCCCCAGCATTTT; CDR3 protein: CASSLGGDQPQHF
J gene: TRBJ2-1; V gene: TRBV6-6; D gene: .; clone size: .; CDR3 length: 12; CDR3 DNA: TGTGCCAGCACCGCGGAATACAATGAGCAGTTCTTC; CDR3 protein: CASTAEYNEQFF
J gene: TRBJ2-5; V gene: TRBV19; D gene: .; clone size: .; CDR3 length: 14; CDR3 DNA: TGTGCCAGTAGTGCAACCGGGACTCAAGAGACCCAGTACTTC; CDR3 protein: CASSATGTQETQYF
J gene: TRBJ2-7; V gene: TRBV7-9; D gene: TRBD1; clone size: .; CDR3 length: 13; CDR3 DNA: TGTGCCAGCAGCCTTGGACAGGTCTACGAGCAGTACTTC; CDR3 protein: CASSLGQVYEQYF
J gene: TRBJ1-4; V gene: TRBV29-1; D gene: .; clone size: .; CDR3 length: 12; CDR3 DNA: TGCAGCGGCGGGAGGGCTCAGGAAAAACTGTTTTTT; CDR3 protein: CSGGRAQEKLFF
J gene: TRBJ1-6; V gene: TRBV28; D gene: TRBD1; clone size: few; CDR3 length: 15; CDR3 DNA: TGTGCCAGCAGTCCTCCGGGACAGGGTAATTCACCCCTCCACTTT; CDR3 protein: CASSPPGQGNSPLHF